The next 8 T cell receptor beta chains were all read from a single sample in a study of T-cell memory formation after mild COVID-19. TCRdb redid the calling of the 5' RACE reads with MiXCR, one entry per CDR3 protein. The sample contains more than 250,000 distinct CDR3 sequences, 16% of which appear only once. Material for sequencing was PBMCs or a T cell subset sorted from them (not recorded which). These receptors were obtained from a man between 18 and 29 years old who had mild COVID-19 (a few samples of this study predate the infection). Cell type and time point are not known.

This clonotype was counted only a few times. The genes are TRBV6-2 or TRBV6-3 and TRBJ1-5, with D unresolved. CDR3 length equals 14 residues. Trimming left V 2 bases short and J 7 bases short, with 12 bases between. Germline CDR1 and CDR2: MNHEY and SVGEGT. CDR3 DNA: TGTGCCAGCAGTTACCGCGACAAGATCCAGCCCCAGCATTTT. Translating it yields CASSYRDKIQPQHF.

In this sample, this clonotype turned up a few times. The rearrangement joins TRBV6-6 to TRBJ2-3, with TRBD1 matching over 10 bases. The CDR3 has 12 amino acids. Germline CDR1 reads MNHNY; CDR2 reads SVGAGI (reference sequence). The V segment lost 8 bases and the J segment 6 bases; nucleotides outside the gene matches: 2. CDR3 sequence (DNA): TGTGCCAGCTGGACAGGGGGGGATACGCAGTATTTT. Amino acids: CASWTGGDTQYF.

This clonotype has only a few counts. CDR3 nucleotide sequence: TGTGCCAGCAGCCCTCCCCAACTTCGAGATACGCAGTATTTT. Amino acid sequence: CASSPPQLRDTQYF. J is TRBJ2-3 and V is TRBV7-8; the D is unclear. CDR1 is SGHVS and CDR2 is FQNEAQ in the germline V gene. V was shortened by 5 bases and J by 5 bases, with 14 bases between the two germline ends. The CDR3 consists of 14 residues. Combining the CDR3 with reference TRBV7-8 and TRBJ2-3 gives the whole variable domain GAGVSQSPRYKVAKRGQDVALRCDPISGHVSLFWYQQALGQGPEFLTYFQNEAQLDKSGLPSDRFFAERPEGSVSTLKIQRTQQEDSAVYLCASSPPQLRDTQYFGPGTRLTVL.

This clonotype was found a few times. This chain uses TRBV29-1 with TRBJ2-1; maybe TRBD2 (6 bases). With 8 bases removed from V and 8 bases from J, the gap between germline ends came to 13 bases. CDR1 SQVTM and CDR2 ANQGSEA come from the germline V gene. The CDR3 loop spans 11 amino acids. CDR3 in amino acids: CSLRRDDEQFF. The CDR3 coding sequence is TGCAGCCTTCGGAGGGACGATGAGCAGTTCTTC.

The V gene is TRBV6-4, the J gene TRBJ2-3; TRBD1 agrees at 9 bases. Germline lookup yields CDR1 MRHNA and CDR2 SNTAGT. The trim removed 8 bases at V and 2 bases at J, leaving 23 bases unmatched. CDR3 length: 20 amino acids. CDR3 in amino acids: CASCGTSALWDRVDTDTQYF. The CDR3 region has the DNA TGTGCCAGCTGCGGAACCAGTGCATTATGGGACAGGGTGGACACAGATACGCAGTATTTT.

This clonotype turned up a few times. J is TRBJ2-3 and V is TRBV11-2, with 13 bases fitting TRBD2. J was trimmed by 4 bases and V by 4 bases; bases with no gene match: 17. Germline-derived CDR1 and CDR2 are SGHAT and FQNNGV. The CDR3 consists of 20 residues. Here the CDR3 reads CASSSFPPAGTSGDSDTQYF. The CDR3 DNA is TGTGCCAGCAGCTCCTTCCCACCTGCCGGGACTAGCGGGGACTCAGATACGCAGTATTTT. The full variable domain, its missing parts supplied by reference TRBV11-2 and TRBJ2-3, is EAGVAQSPRYKIIEKRQSVAFWCNPISGHATLYWYQQILGQGPKLLIQFQNNGVVDDSQLPKDRFSAERLKGVDSTLKIQPAKLEDSAVYLCASSSFPPAGTSGDSDTQYFGPGTRLTVL.

The genes are TRBV7-9 and TRBJ2-7, with D perhaps matching TRBD1 (6 bases). V dropped 2 bases and J dropped 6 bases, with 8 bases sitting between them. The germline V gene encodes CDR1 SEHNR and CDR2 FQNEAQ (reference sequence). The length of the CDR3 is 12 residues. Written as DNA, the CDR3 is TGTGCCAGCAGCTTAACAGGGCGCGAGCAGTACTTC. Residues: CASSLTGREQYF.

The genes are TRBV7-9 and TRBJ2-7; no definite D call. Trimming stripped 5 bases from V and 6 bases from J, with 8 bases between. This CDR3 is built from 11 residues. Germline assignment: CDR1 SEHNR and CDR2 FQNEAQ (reference sequence). CDR3 DNA: TGTGCCAGCAGCGGCAGTTCCGAGCAGTACGTC. Amino acids: CASSGSSEQYV.